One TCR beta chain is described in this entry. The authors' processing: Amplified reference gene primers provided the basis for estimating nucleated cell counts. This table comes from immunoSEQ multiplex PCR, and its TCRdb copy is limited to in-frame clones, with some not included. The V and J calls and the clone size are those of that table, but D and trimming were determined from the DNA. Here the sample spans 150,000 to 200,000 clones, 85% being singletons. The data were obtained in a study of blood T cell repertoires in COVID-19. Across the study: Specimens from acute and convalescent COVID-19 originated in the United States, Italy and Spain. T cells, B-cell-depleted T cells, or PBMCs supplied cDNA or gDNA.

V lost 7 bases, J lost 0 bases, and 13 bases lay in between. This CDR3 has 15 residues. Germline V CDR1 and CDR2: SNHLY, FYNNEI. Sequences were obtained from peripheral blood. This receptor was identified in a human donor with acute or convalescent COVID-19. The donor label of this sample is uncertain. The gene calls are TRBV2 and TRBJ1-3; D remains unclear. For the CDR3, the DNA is TGTGCCAGCACCCCCCCGGGAGGCTCTGGAAACACCATATATTTT. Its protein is CASTPPGGSGNTIYF. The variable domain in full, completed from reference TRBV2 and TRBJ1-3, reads EPEVTQTPSHQVTQMGQEVILRCVPISNHLYFYWYRQILGQKVEFLVSFYNNEISEKSEIFDDQFSVERPDGSNFTLKIRSTKLEDSAMYFCASTPPGGSGNTIYFGEGSWLTVV.